Described below is a single T cell receptor (beta chain) sequence and its context. What it recognizes is unknown. A sample-barcoded 5' primer and a J-beta primer mix were used in a second PCR of roughly 6 to 11 cycles. The authors tagged each cDNA molecule using a template-switch adaptor with 12 random nucleotides. The yield of each sample was at least 3 million CDR3-containing paired-end reads. TCRdb fed the 5' RACE reads into MiXCR, producing one record per CDR3 protein. The sample yields 850,000 to 1,000,000 distinct CDR3 sequences, just over 50% seen once. The entry originates in a study of blood T cells in healthy people across ages. General study results and limits: Per-million-T-cell TCR beta diversity fell roughly linearly with age.

The CDR3 loop spans 13 amino acids. CDR1 ENHRY and CDR2 SYGVKD come from the germline V gene. The V gene lost 6 bases and the J gene lost 3 bases, with 11 bases spanning the gap. The sequencing sample was made of blood. This receptor was obtained from a woman in her fifties or sixties in good health. V is TRBV10-3 and J is TRBJ2-5, with D hard to call. CDR3 region: CAISARGEETQYF. CDR3 DNA sequence: TGTGCCATCAGCGCACGTGGGGAAGAGACCCAGTACTTC.